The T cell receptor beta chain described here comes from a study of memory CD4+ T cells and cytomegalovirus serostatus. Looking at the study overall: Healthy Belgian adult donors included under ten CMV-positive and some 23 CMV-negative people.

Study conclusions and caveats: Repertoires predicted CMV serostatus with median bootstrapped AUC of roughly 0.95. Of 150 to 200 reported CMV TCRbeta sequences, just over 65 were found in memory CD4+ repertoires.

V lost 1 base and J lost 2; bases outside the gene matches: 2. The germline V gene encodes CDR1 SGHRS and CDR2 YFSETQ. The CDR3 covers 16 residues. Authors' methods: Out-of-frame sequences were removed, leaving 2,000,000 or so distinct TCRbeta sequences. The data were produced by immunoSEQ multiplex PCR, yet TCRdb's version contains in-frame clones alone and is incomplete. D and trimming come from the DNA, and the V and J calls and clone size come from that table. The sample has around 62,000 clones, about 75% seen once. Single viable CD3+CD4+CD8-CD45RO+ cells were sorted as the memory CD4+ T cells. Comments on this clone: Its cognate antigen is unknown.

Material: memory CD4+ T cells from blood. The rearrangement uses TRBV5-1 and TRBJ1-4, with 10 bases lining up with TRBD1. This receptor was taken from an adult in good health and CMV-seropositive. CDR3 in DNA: TGCGCCAGCAGCTTGATGGGACAGGGGACTAATGAAAAACTGTTTTTT. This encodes CASSLMGQGTNEKLFF.